This entry is about one T cell receptor beta chain. The V end was cut by 6 bases, the J end by 9 bases, with 9 bases between. The CDR3 runs to 12 residues. CDR1 is KGHSH and CDR2 is LQKENI in the germline V gene. This sample was taken from a study of blood T cell repertoires in COVID-19. Overall study context: PBMCs, B-cell-depleted T cells, or T cells were the source of the cDNA or gDNA that made up the material.

Repertoires were generated with immunoSEQ multiplex PCR, while TCRdb's copy carries only in-frame clones and drops some. The sample yields 100,000 to 150,000 clones, roughly 88% seen once. The origin of this receptor is a woman of 80 years or more with acute or convalescent COVID-19. The rearrangement joins TRBV18 to TRBJ1-6; D perhaps matches TRBD1 (5 bases). Sequenced sample: peripheral blood. The CDR3 DNA follows: TGTGCCAGCTCTCCGACAGCTTCACCCCTCCACTTT. Translating gives CASSPTASPLHF.